Below, 23 T cell receptor beta chains from the same sample are listed, as sequenced in a study of cytomegalovirus exposure and HLA in healthy donors. PCR involved 60 Vbeta and 13 Jbeta primers. Produced via immunoSEQ multiplex PCR; TCRdb's table is partial and in-frame only. The sample holds roughly 200,000 clones. The specimen sequenced was PBMCs. These receptor sequences come from a man aged 25 to 40 in good health and CMV-seronegative.

The rearrangement uses TRBV6-5 and TRBJ2-7, with D tentatively TRBD1 (6 bases). The germline gives CDR1 MNHEY, CDR2 SVGAGI. This CDR3 is 12 amino acids long. V lost 5 bases and J 3 bases, leaving 8 bases between the germline ends. The CDR3 is CASSGRGYEQYF. CDR3 coding DNA: TGTGCCAGCAGTGGCAGGGGCTACGAGCAGTACTTC.

The rearrangement uses TRBV7-8 and TRBJ2-3; TRBD2 aligns across 9 bases. The CDR3 covers 19 residues. V was pared by 0 bases and J by 2 bases, with 12 bases of the junction left unmatched. Germline V gene sequence: CDR1 SGHVS, CDR2 FQNEAQ. This chain's CDR3 is CASSLAPSGVITITDTQYF. CDR3 nucleotides: TGTGCCAGCAGCTTAGCGCCTAGCGGGGTTATAACAATCACAGATACGCAGTATTTT.

This chain joins TRBV19 and TRBJ1-5; D gene uncertain. Trimming took 2 bases from V and 0 from J, leaving 8 bases between them. The CDR3 is 15 amino acids. The germline gives CDR1 LNHDA, CDR2 SQIVND (reference sequence). Here the CDR3 reads CASSIRDFSNQPQHF. For the CDR3, the DNA is TGTGCCAGTAGTATAAGAGATTTTAGCAATCAGCCCCAGCATTTT.

This chain connects TRBV18 to TRBJ2-7; D call uncertain. The V gene's germline CDR1 is KGHSH and CDR2 LQKENI. Trimming removed 2 bases from V and 3 bases from J, with 14 bases in between. The CDR3 consists of 15 residues. Written as DNA, the CDR3 is TGTGCCAGCTCACCAAGAGTGTCAGGCCTCTACGAGCAGTACTTC. Encoded protein: CASSPRVSGLYEQYF.

The V gene is TRBV5-1, the J gene TRBJ1-1, with 8 bases identical to TRBD1. The CDR3 sequence is 14 residues long. The V and J ends lost 4 bases and 0 bases, in that order; junction bases with no gene match: 2. CDR1 SGHRS and CDR2 YFSETQ come from the germline V gene. In DNA form, the CDR3 reads TGCGCCAGCAGCGAACAGGGGGTGAACACTGAAGCTTTCTTT. Its protein is CASSEQGVNTEAFF.

The chain carries TRBV4-1 and TRBJ2-1; 9 bases match TRBD1. The length of the CDR3 is 15 residues. Trimming removed 2 bases from V and 7 bases from J; junction bases left unmatched: 6. The germline V gene has CDR1 MGHRA and CDR2 YSYEKL. In DNA form, the CDR3 reads TGCGCCAGCAGCCAATACGGGACAGGGTTAAATGAGCAGTTCTTC. This gives the protein CASSQYGTGLNEQFF.

The chain combines TRBV10-3 with TRBJ1-3; tentative D call: TRBD1 (5 bases). This CDR3 spans 14 amino acids. V was shortened by 4 bases and J by 0 bases, with 7 bases between the two germline ends. The germline gives CDR1 ENHRY, CDR2 SYGVKD. This chain's CDR3 is CAISVQGSGNTIYF. CDR3 sequence (DNA): TGTGCCATCAGTGTCCAGGGCTCTGGAAACACCATATATTTT.

The V gene is TRBV10-3, the J gene TRBJ1-3; a possible D gene is TRBD1 (5 bases). CDR3 length: 14 residues. Germline CDR1 is ENHRY and CDR2 is SYGVKD. The CDR3 DNA sequence: TGTCCGGCAGAACAGGAAAGCTCTGGAAACACCATATATTTT. This gives the protein CPAEQESSGNTIYF.

This chain joins TRBV7-9 and TRBJ2-7; D unresolved. CDR3 length: 14 amino acids. Trimming took off 1 base at V and 2 bases at J, with 9 bases between the two ends. Germline values: CDR1 SEHNR, CDR2 FQNEAQ (reference sequence). The CDR3 DNA sequence: TGTGCCAGCAGCTTAGTGGTCAGTCCCTACGAGCAGTACTTC. Translation gives CASSLVVSPYEQYF. Full variable domain (outside the CDR3, taken from reference TRBV7-9 and TRBJ2-7): DTGVSQNPRHKITKRGQNVTFRCDPISEHNRLYWYRQTLGQGPEFLTYFQNEAQLEKSRLLSDRFSAERPKGSFSTLEIQRTEQGDSAMYLCASSLVVSPYEQYFGPGTRLTVT.

V usage is TRBV9 and J usage is TRBJ2-1; 11 bases match TRBD2. The germline gives CDR1 SGDLS, CDR2 YYNGEE. V lost 2 bases to trimming and J lost 9 bases; unmatched junction nucleotides: 7. The CDR3 runs to 15 residues. CDR3: CASSVAGLAEVEQFF. CDR3 DNA sequence: TGTGCCAGCAGCGTTGCGGGACTAGCGGAGGTTGAGCAGTTCTTC.

CDR3 in DNA: TGTGCCAGTAACCTAAATGGGGCAGGGGTAGGACTAGCGGACAATGAGCAGTTCTTC. This encodes CASNLNGAGVGLADNEQFF. The chain links TRBV19 to TRBJ2-1; TRBD2 agrees at 10 bases. The germline CDR1 and CDR2 sequences are LNHDA and SQIVND (reference sequence). The CDR3 consists of 19 residues. The ends lost 7 bases at V and 5 bases at J; junction bases unmatched: 20.

The chain combines TRBV9 with TRBJ2-4, with 13 positions matching TRBD2. The CDR3 extends over 16 amino acids. The germline gives CDR1 SGDLS, CDR2 YYNGEE. J was trimmed by 1 base and V by 3 bases; bases with no gene match: 1. The CDR3 DNA is TGTGCCAGCAGCGGACTAGCGGGGGGTGCCAAAAACATTCAGTACTTC. Its protein product is CASSGLAGGAKNIQYF.

The chain is built from TRBV6-5 and TRBJ2-2; D is perhaps TRBD1 (6 bases). V dropped 5 bases and J dropped 1 base, with 11 bases sitting between them. The CDR3 sequence is 15 residues long. CDR1 is MNHEY and CDR2 is SVGAGI in the germline V gene. The CDR3 DNA sequence: TGTGCCAGCAGTACTTGGACAGAGAACACCGGGGAGCTGTTTTTT. This translates into CASSTWTENTGELFF.

This chain joins TRBV7-2 and TRBJ2-3, with a weak D call TRBD1 (5 bases). This CDR3 comprises 15 residues. CDR1 and CDR2 (germline): SGHTA, FQGNSA. Between the trimmed V and J ends, which lost 2 bases and 2 bases, there was a span of 11 bases. Written as DNA, the CDR3 is TGTGCCAGCAGCTTAATGACAGTTGCCACAGATACGCAGTATTTT. It yields the protein CASSLMTVATDTQYF.

The chain uses TRBV12-5 and TRBJ2-7, with D uncertain. CDR3 size: 12 residues. V lost 2 bases and J 6 bases, leaving 8 bases between the germline ends. Germline V gene data show CDR1 as LGHNT and CDR2 as FRNRAP. CDR3 residues: CASGLSLAEQYF. As DNA, the CDR3 is TGTGCTAGTGGTTTGTCGTTGGCCGAGCAGTACTTC.

CDR3: CASSVAGAPIREQFF. The CDR3 DNA follows: TGTGCCAGCAGCGTAGCGGGAGCCCCGATAAGGGAGCAGTTCTTC. V is TRBV9 and J is TRBJ2-1, with D possibly matching TRBD2 (6 bases). The V and J ends lost 0 bases and 10 bases respectively, with 17 bases between them. The CDR3 runs to 15 residues. Germline lookup yields CDR1 SGDLS and CDR2 YYNGEE.

The rearrangement joins TRBV29-1 to TRBJ2-7; D may be TRBD1 (6 bases). This CDR3 is 14 amino acids long. Trimming removed 7 bases at V and 6 bases at J, with 22 bases between. Per the germline V gene, CDR1 is SQVTM and CDR2 is ANQGSEA. CDR3 region: CSGIPDTGSREQYF. DNA of the CDR3: TGCAGCGGAATACCAGATACAGGGAGTCGCGAGCAGTACTTC.

The chain combines TRBV2 with TRBJ1-1; a weak D match, TRBD1 (6 bases). The CDR3 loop spans 14 amino acids. Per the germline V gene, CDR1 is SNHLY and CDR2 is FYNNEI. Trimming removed 7 bases at V and 1 base at J, with 13 bases between. The CDR3 spells CASTLQGSNTEAFF. The CDR3 bases are TGTGCCAGCACCTTACAGGGATCGAACACTGAAGCTTTCTTT.

This chain uses TRBV9 with TRBJ1-1, with TRBD1 as a possible D gene (6 bases). The CDR3 spans 14 residues. CDR1 SGDLS and CDR2 YYNGEE come from the germline V gene. Between the trimmed V and J ends, which lost 4 bases and 3 bases, there was a span of 13 bases. This chain's CDR3 is CASSPGELDTEAFF. CDR3 bases: TGTGCCAGCAGCCCAGGGGAATTGGACACTGAAGCTTTCTTT.

The chain links TRBV27 to TRBJ2-7, with D possibly TRBD2 on 7 matching bases. CDR3 length: 18 amino acids. Germline V CDR1 and CDR2: MNHEY, SMNVEV (reference sequence). V was shortened by 0 bases and J by 0 bases, with 18 bases between the two germline ends. DNA of the CDR3: TGTGCCAGCAGTTTATCGGGGGGGCAGCCCATAAGCTCCTACGAGCAGTACTTC. Translation: CASSLSGGQPISSYEQYF.

The V and J genes are TRBV7-9 and TRBJ1-1; tentatively, D is TRBD1 (5 bases). The CDR3 covers 15 residues. The V and J ends lost 6 bases and 0 bases respectively, with 14 bases between them. The V gene's germline CDR1 is SEHNR and CDR2 FQNEAQ (reference sequence). In nucleotides, the CDR3 is TGTGCCAGCAGTAACACGAAGGACATGAACACTGAAGCTTTCTTT. Its translation is CASSNTKDMNTEAFF.

The genes are TRBV5-1 and TRBJ2-6; no reliable D call. This CDR3 comprises 16 residues. CDR1 and CDR2 from the germline V gene are SGHRS and YFSETQ. Trimming left V 0 bases short and J 2 bases short, with 9 bases between. CDR3 nucleotide sequence: TGCGCCAGCAGCTTGGGGCGGTCACCTGGGGCCAACGTCCTGACTTTC. It yields the protein CASSLGRSPGANVLTF.

V usage is TRBV5-4 and J usage is TRBJ1-2, with a tentative D call TRBD1 (5 bases). CDR1 is SGHNT, CDR2 YYREEE, per germline (reference sequence). V was cut by 1 base and J by 4 bases, with 11 bases left in between. The CDR3 spans 14 residues. The CDR3: CASSLRDLSYGYTF. The CDR3 nucleotides are TGTGCCAGCAGCTTGCGGGACTTGAGCTATGGCTACACCTTC. Based on the CDR3 plus reference TRBV5-4 and TRBJ1-2, the full variable domain is ETGVTQSPTHLIKTRGQQVTLRCSSQSGHNTVSWYQQALGQGPQFIFQYYREEENGRGNFPPRFSGLQFPNYSSELNVNALELDDSALYLCASSLRDLSYGYTFGSGTRLTVV.